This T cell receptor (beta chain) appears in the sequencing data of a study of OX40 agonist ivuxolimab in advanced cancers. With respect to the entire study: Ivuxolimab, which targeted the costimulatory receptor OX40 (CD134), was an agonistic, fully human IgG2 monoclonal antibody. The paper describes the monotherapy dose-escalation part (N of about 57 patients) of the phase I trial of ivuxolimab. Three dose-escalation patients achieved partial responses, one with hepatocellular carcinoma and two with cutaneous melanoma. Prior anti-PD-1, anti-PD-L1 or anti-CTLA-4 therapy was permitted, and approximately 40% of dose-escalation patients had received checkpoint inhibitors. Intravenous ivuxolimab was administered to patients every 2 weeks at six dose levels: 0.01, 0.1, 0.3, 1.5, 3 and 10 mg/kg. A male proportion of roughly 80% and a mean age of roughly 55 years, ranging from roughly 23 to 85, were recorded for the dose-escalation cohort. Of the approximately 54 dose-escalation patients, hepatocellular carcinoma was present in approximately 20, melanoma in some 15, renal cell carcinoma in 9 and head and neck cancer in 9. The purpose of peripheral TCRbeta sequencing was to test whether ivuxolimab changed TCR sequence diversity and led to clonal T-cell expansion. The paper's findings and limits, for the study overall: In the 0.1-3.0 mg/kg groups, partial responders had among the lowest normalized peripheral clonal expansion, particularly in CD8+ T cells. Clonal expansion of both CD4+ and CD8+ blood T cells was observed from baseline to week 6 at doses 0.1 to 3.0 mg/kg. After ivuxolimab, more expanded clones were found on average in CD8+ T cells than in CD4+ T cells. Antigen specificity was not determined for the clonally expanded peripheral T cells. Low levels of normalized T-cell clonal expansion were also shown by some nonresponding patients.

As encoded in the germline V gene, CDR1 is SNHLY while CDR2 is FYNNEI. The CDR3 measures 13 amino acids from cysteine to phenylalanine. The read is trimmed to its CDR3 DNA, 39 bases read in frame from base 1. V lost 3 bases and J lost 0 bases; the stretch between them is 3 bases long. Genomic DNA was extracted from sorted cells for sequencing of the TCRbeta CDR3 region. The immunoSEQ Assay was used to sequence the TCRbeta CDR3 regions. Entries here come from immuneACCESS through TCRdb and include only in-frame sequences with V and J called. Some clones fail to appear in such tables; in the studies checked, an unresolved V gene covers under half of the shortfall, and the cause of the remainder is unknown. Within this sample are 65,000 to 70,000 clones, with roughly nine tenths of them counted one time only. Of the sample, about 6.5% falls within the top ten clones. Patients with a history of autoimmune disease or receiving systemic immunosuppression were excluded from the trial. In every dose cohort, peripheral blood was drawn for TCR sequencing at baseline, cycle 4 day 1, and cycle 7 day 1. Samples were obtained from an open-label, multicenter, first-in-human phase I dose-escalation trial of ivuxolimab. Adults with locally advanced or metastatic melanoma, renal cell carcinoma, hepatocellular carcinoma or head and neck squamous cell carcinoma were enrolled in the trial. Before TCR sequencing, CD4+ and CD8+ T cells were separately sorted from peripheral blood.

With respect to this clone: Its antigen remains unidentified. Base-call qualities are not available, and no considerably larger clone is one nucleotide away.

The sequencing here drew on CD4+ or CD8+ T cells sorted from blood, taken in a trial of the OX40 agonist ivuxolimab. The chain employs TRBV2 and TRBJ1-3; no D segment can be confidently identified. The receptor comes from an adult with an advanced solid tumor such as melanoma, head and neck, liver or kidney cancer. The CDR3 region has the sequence CASSDSSGNTIYF. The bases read TGTGCCAGCAGTGACAGCTCTGGAAACACCATATATTTT.